What follows describes a single T cell receptor beta chain. Assay used: immunoSEQ multiplex PCR; TCRdb lists only in-frame clones, some missing. The sample comprises tens of thousands of clones, around 73% of which are singletons, and roughly 23% rests with the top ten. The sample originates from a study of sequential checkpoint blockade in melanoma. Treatment indicated: randomized to nivolumab then ipilimumab (arm A) or the reverse (arm B). Sorted cells were live CD3+CD8+, lacking CD19 and CD56, from PBMCs. V lost 3 bases to trimming and J lost 7 bases, with 7 bases between them. CDR3 length equals 11 residues. Germline CDR1 is SGHTA and CDR2 is FQGNSA.

The sample was CD8+ T cells sorted from blood (inferred from file names), taken from a patient given nivolumab and ipilimumab in sequence. This clonotype was sampled from a human donor with melanoma. The chain links TRBV7-2 to TRBJ2-7, with D perhaps TRBD1 (5 bases). The CDR3, as DNA: TGTGCCAGCAGCTTCAAGGGGGAGCAGTACTTC. Residues: CASSFKGEQYF.